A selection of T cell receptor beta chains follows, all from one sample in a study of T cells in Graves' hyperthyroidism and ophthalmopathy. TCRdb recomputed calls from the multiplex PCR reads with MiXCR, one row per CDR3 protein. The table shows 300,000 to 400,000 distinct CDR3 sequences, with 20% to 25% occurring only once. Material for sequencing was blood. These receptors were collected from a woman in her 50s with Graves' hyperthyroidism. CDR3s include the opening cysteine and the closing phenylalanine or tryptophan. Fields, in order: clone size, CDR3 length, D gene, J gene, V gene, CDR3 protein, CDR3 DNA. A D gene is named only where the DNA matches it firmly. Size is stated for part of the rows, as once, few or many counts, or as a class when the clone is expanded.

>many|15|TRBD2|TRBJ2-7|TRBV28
CASSSRKGLAGSRDF
TGTGCCAGCAGTTCAAGAAAGGGACTAGCGGGGAGCAGAGACTTC
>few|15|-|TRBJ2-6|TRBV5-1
CASSQWGAGANVLTF
TGCGCCAGCAGCCAGTGGGGGGCTGGGGCCAACGTCCTGACTTTC
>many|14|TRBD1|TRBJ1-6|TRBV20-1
CSASGQGGNSPLHF
TGCAGTGCTTCCGGACAGGGAGGGAATTCACCCCTCCACTTT
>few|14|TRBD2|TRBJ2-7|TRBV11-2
CASTPSGLSYEQYF
TGTGCCAGCACCCCTAGCGGGCTCTCCTACGAGCAGTACTTC
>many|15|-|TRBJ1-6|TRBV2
CASSELTAAGSPLHF
TGTGCCAGCAGTGAATTGACAGCGGCCGGTTCACCCCTCCACTTT
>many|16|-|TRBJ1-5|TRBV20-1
CSASPLGRNSNQPQHF
TGCAGTGCTTCTCCCCTTGGGAGGAATAGCAATCAGCCCCAGCATTTT
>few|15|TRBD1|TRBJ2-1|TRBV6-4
CASSPDRGRYNEQFF
TGTGCCAGCAGCCCAGACAGGGGCCGGTACAATGAGCAGTTCTTC
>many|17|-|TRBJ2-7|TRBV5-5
CASSHPEGRLSSYEQYF
TGTGCCAGCAGCCACCCTGAGGGACGCCTAAGCTCCTACGAGCAGTACTTC
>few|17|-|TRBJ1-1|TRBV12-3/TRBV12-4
CASSARVFGNMNTEAFF
TGTGCCAGCAGTGCCCGGGTATTCGGTAACATGAACACTGAAGCTTTCTTT
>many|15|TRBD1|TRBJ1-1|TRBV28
CASSSQPTRGRKAFF
TGTGCCAGCAGTTCCCAACCAACCAGGGGGCGCAAGGCTTTCTTT
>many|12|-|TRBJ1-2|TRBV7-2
CASSLPGEGYTF
TGTGCCAGCAGCCTACCAGGGGAGGGCTACACCTTC
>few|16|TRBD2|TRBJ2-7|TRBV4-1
CASSQGFSGGPYEQYF
TGCGCCAGCAGCCAAGGTTTCAGCGGGGGTCCCTACGAGCAGTACTTC
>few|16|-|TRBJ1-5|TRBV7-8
CASSQNRELSNQPQHF
TGTGCCAGCAGCCAAAACAGGGAACTTAGCAATCAGCCCCAGCATTTT
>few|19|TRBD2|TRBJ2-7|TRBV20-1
CSARSPRTSGGVFTYEQYF
TGCAGTGCTAGAAGTCCGAGGACTAGCGGGGGGGTATTCACCTACGAGCAGTACTTC
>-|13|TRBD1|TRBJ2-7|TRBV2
CASRAGGSYEQYF
TGTGCCAGCAGGGCAGGGGGAAGCTACGAGCAGTACTTC
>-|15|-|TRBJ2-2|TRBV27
CASSPGATPTGELFF
TGTGCCAGCAGCCCCGGGGCGACACCCACCGGGGAGCTGTTTTTT
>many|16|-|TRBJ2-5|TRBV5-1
CASSLGASGVQETQYF
TGCGCCAGCAGCTTGGGGGCTTCCGGGGTCCAAGAGACCCAGTACTTC
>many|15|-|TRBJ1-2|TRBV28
CASSLAERHVYGYTF
TGTGCCAGCAGTTTAGCAGAGCGACATGTCTATGGCTACACCTTC
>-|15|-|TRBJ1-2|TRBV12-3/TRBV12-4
CASSLAPRANYGYTF
TGTGCCAGCAGTTTAGCGCCCAGGGCCAACTATGGCTACACCTTC
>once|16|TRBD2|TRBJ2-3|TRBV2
CASRPKLAGLADTQYF
TGTGCCAGCAGACCTAAACTAGCGGGGTTAGCAGATACGCAGTATTTT
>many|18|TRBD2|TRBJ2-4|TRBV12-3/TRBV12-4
CASSLVPGSGGRENIQYF
TGTGCCAGCAGTTTAGTGCCCGGGAGCGGGGGCCGGGAAAACATTCAGTACTTC
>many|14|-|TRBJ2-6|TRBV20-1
CSAQGNSGANVLTF
TGCAGTGCCCAGGGGAATTCTGGGGCCAACGTCCTGACTTTC
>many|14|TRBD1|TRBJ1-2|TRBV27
CASSGTGPWGGYTF
TGTGCCAGCAGTGGGACAGGTCCTTGGGGTGGCTACACCTTC
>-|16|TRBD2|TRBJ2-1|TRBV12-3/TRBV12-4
CASSQRLAASYNEQFF
TGTGCCAGCAGTCAGCGACTAGCGGCTTCCTACAATGAGCAGTTCTTC